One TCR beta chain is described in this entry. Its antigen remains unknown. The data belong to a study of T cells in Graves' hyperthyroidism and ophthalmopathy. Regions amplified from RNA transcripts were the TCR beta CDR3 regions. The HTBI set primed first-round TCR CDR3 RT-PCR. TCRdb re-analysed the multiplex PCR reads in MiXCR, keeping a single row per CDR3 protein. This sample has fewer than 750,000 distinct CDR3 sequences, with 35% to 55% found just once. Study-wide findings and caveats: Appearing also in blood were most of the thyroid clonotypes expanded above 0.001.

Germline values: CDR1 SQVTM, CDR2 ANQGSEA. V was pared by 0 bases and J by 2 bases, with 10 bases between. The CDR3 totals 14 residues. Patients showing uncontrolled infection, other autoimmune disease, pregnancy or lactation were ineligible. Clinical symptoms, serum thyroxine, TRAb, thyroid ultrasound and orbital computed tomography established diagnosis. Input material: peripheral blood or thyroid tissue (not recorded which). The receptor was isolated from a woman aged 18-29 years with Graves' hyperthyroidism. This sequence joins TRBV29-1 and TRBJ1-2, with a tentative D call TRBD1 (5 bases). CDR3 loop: CSVEDSDRNYGYTF. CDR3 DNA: TGCAGCGTTGAAGACTCCGACAGAAACTATGGCTACACCTTC.